This T cell receptor beta chain was sequenced during a study of spatial heterogeneity in lung cancer. Study-wide context: There were, on average, more than ten raw-read appearances for each unique TCR and UMI combination.

This clonotype has more than one count but fewer than ten. Antigen: not known. Time point indicated: sample taken at primary tumor resection. Samples came from 65 to 75 TRACERx patients with untreated early-stage lung cancer. Whole RNA was taken from tumor, nontumor lung or frozen PBMC; it was then sequenced unsorted. General study results and limits: TCRs found ubiquitously expanded in tumor appeared in blood more at resection than at follow-up.

Germline values: CDR1 KGHSH, CDR2 LQKENI. V dropped 1 base and J dropped 4; count of bases not matched to a gene: 2. This CDR3 is built from 14 residues. TCRdb ran MiXCR on the 5' RACE reads and lists one entry per CDR3 protein. The data contain 24,000 or so distinct CDR3 sequences, 5.5% to 7.5% of them seen just once; the ten biggest clones take up more than 13%. This chain connects TRBV18 to TRBJ2-7; 9 bases map to TRBD1. This receptor was identified in a male donor with early-stage non-small cell lung cancer. The specimen was PBMCs, collected at surgery. Here the CDR3 DNA reads TGTGCCAGCTCACCACGGACAGGGGAATACGAGCAGTACTTC. Its protein product is CASSPRTGEYEQYF.